A selection of T cell receptor beta chains follows, all from one sample in a study of blood T cell repertoires in COVID-19. Assay: immunoSEQ multiplex PCR; the TCRdb copy retains only in-frame clones and omits some. This table has around 94,000 clones, 75% to 95% appearing once. The sequenced sample consisted of peripheral blood. All receptors come from a man between 18 and 29 years old with acute or convalescent COVID-19. Each CDR3 is given with its conserved first and last residue. Fields, in order: V gene, clone size, D gene, J gene, CDR3 protein, CDR3 DNA. A D gene is named only where the DNA matches it firmly. Not every row has a clone size; where given, it reads once, few, many or a size class.

TRBV5-1	many	TRBD2	TRBJ2-2	CASSHGISGGLTGELFF	TGCGCCAGCAGCCATGGTATTAGCGGGGGACTCACCGGGGAGCTGTTTTTT
TRBV5-8	.	.	TRBJ2-2	CASSFTGGGSTGELFF	TGTGCCAGCAGCTTTACCGGAGGGGGCAGCACCGGGGAGCTGTTTTTT
TRBV3-1/TRBV3-2	.	TRBD1	TRBJ1-6	CASSQGGRGLISPLHF	TGTGCCAGCAGCCAAGGGGGCAGGGGGCTAATTTCACCCCTCCACTTT
TRBV6-5	.	.	TRBJ1-2	CASSTVAYGYTF	TGTGCCAGTTCGACAGTGGCCTATGGCTACACCTTC
TRBV5-1	.	.	TRBJ1-1	CASSLDRSLINTEAFF	TGCGCCAGCAGCTTGGACAGGTCCCTCATAAACACTGAAGCTTTCTTT
TRBV5-4	.	TRBD1	TRBJ1-2	CASSGGNTGGAGYGYTF	TGTGCCAGCAGCGGGGGGAATACAGGGGGCGCCGGCTATGGCTACACCTTC
TRBV7-9	.	.	TRBJ1-1	CASSLEERTEAFF	TGTGCCAGCAGCTTAGAGGAGAGGACTGAAGCTTTCTTT
TRBV21-1	few	.	TRBJ1-2	CASSIRSPGGTGYTF	TGTGCCAGCAGCATTCGGTCCCCGGGGGGCACTGGCTACACCTTC
TRBV14	.	TRBD2	TRBJ2-3	CASSRTSVTSTDTQYF	TGTGCCAGCAGCCGTACTAGCGTAACTAGCACAGATACGCAGTATTTT
TRBV10-2	.	TRBD1	TRBJ1-2	CASSDEGAAYGYTF	TGCGCCAGCAGTGATGAGGGGGCGGCCTATGGCTACACCTTC
TRBV9	.	.	TRBJ1-1	CASSAPGGMNTEAFF	TGTGCCAGCAGCGCACCAGGAGGCATGAACACTGAAGCTTTCTTT
TRBV24-1	.	.	TRBJ2-1	CATSDRGGNEQFF	TGTGCCACCAGTGATCGAGGCGGGAATGAGCAGTTCTTC
TRBV18	.	.	TRBJ2-6	CASSPAIISGANVLTF	TGTGCCAGCTCACCCGCGATTATCTCTGGGGCCAACGTCCTGACTTTC
TRBV7-7	.	.	TRBJ1-6	CASSPTGNNSPLHF	TGTGCCAGCAGCCCCACAGGGAACAATTCACCCCTCCACTTT
TRBV21-1	once	.	TRBJ1-2	CASSKEEQGDDNGYTF	TGTGCCAGCAGCAAAGAGGAACAGGGAGACGACAACGGCTACACCTTC
TRBV6-1	.	TRBD1	TRBJ1-2	CASSETQGANGYTF	TGTGCCAGCAGTGAAACCCAGGGGGCTAATGGCTACACCTTC
TRBV6-5	.	TRBD1	TRBJ1-1	CASSGTGGGTEAFF	TGTGCCAGCTCCGGGACAGGGGGCGGAACTGAAGCTTTCTTT
TRBV6-1	once	TRBD1	TRBJ2-7	CASSSQGRYEQYF	TGTGCCAGCAGTTCACAGGGGCGTTACGAGCAGTACTTC
TRBV7-8	.	.	TRBJ2-1	CASSFDQSGGNEQFF	TGTGCCAGCAGCTTTGACCAGTCCGGGGGCAATGAGCAGTTCTTC
TRBV2	once	.	TRBJ1-1	CASSVAADTEAFF	TGTGCCAGCAGTGTTGCGGCGGACACTGAAGCTTTCTTT
TRBV19	.	TRBD1	TRBJ1-1	CASSSDRGTEAFF	TGTGCCAGTTCCTCGGACAGGGGTACTGAAGCTTTCTTT
TRBV3-1/TRBV3-2	.	.	TRBJ1-2	CASRGLGAYGYTF	TGTGCCAGCAGGGGATTGGGGGCCTATGGCTACACCTTC
TRBV19	.	.	TRBJ1-1	CASSPPPVGSGPFF	TGTGCCAGTAGTCCCCCCCCGGTGGGAAGCGGGCCTTTCTTT
TRBV7-2	.	TRBD1	TRBJ1-5	CASSLAGTGGGNQPQHF	TGTGCCAGCAGCTTAGCCGGGACAGGGGGAGGCAATCAGCCCCAGCATTTT
TRBV4-1	.	.	TRBJ1-4	CASSQEATPTNEKLFF	TGCGCCAGCAGCCAAGAGGCAACACCAACTAATGAAAAACTGTTTTTT
TRBV29-1	.	.	TRBJ1-1	CSVGGAANTEAFF	TGCAGCGTTGGTGGGGCCGCGAACACTGAAGCTTTCTTT
TRBV19	.	TRBD1	TRBJ1-5	CASSTTGGNQPQHF	TGTGCCAGTAGTACCACAGGGGGCAATCAGCCCCAGCATTTT
TRBV2	.	.	TRBJ1-3	CASTLPGGGGDTIYF	TGTGCCAGCACCTTGCCGGGGGGAGGTGGAGACACCATATATTTT
TRBV5-6	once	TRBD2	TRBJ2-2	CASSFGLAGNTGELFF	TGTGCCAGCAGCTTCGGTTTAGCGGGAAACACCGGGGAGCTGTTTTTT
TRBV6-5	.	.	TRBJ1-2	CASLSGRYGYTF	TGTGCCAGCCTATCAGGGCGCTATGGCTACACCTTC
TRBV10-1	.	TRBD2	TRBJ2-1	CASSETTSVGEQFF	TGCGCCAGCAGCGAGACTACTAGCGTGGGTGAGCAGTTCTTC
TRBV5-5	.	.	TRBJ2-7	CASSLVREPPSYEQYF	TGTGCCAGCAGCTTGGTTCGCGAACCACCCTCCTACGAGCAGTACTTC
TRBV5-1	.	TRBD1	TRBJ2-1	CASSFPSFDRVRNNEQFF	TGCGCCAGCAGCTTTCCGTCGTTCGACAGGGTGAGGAACAATGAGCAGTTCTTC
TRBV9	.	.	TRBJ1-1	CASSLRTDGEAFF	TGTGCCAGCAGCCTGCGGACAGACGGCGAAGCTTTCTTT
TRBV27	.	.	TRBJ1-1	CASSRTTGIRGTEAFF	TGTGCCAGCAGTCGAACAACAGGGATAAGAGGCACTGAAGCTTTCTTT
TRBV24-1	.	TRBD1	TRBJ1-2	CATSDGTGVLPLHGYTF	TGTGCCACCAGTGACGGGACAGGGGTTCTCCCCCTACATGGCTACACCTTC
TRBV30	few	TRBD2	TRBJ2-1	CAWKRDGGALEQFF	TGTGCCTGGAAAAGGGACGGGGGGGCCCTTGAGCAGTTCTTC
TRBV2	.	TRBD1	TRBJ2-7	CASSGTGSDYEQYF	TGTGCCAGCAGTGGGACAGGGTCGGACTACGAGCAGTACTTC